Listed below are T cell receptor beta chains from one sample, sequenced in a study of T cell responses to AZD1222 COVID-19 vaccine. Clones were sequenced by immunoSEQ multiplex PCR, and TCRdb holds only the in-frame ones, with some missing. The table records roughly 60,000 clones, roughly 90% of them present only once. The sequencing here drew on peripheral blood, taken on day 0 of AZD1222 vaccination. The receptors stem from an adult in good health. CDR3s include the opening cysteine and the closing phenylalanine or tryptophan. Fields, in order: J gene, D gene, clone size, V gene, CDR3 protein, CDR3 DNA. D genes are given only for firm matches. The size of a clone is reported for some rows only, either as once, few or many, or as a class for expanded clones.

j_call: TRBJ1-1
d_call: NA
clone_size: once
v_call: TRBV6-5
cdr3_aa: CASSYSGRENTEAFF
cdr3_nt: TGTGCCAGCAGTTACTCGGGGAGGGAGAACACTGAAGCTTTCTTT

j_call: TRBJ1-1
d_call: NA
clone_size: NA
v_call: TRBV11-1
cdr3_aa: CASSPQRNTEAFF
cdr3_nt: TGTGCCAGCAGCCCCCAGAGGAACACTGAAGCTTTCTTT

j_call: TRBJ1-5
d_call: NA
clone_size: NA
v_call: TRBV6-5
cdr3_aa: CASNPPDGDQPQHF
cdr3_nt: TGTGCCAGCAACCCGCCGGACGGGGATCAGCCCCAGCATTTT

j_call: TRBJ2-7
d_call: NA
clone_size: NA
v_call: TRBV18
cdr3_aa: CASSPTTGTGNEQYF
cdr3_nt: TGTGCCAGCTCACCTACCACGGGAACGGGCAATGAGCAGTACTTC

j_call: TRBJ1-2
d_call: NA
clone_size: NA
v_call: TRBV3-1/TRBV3-2
cdr3_aa: CASSQAVFGYTF
cdr3_nt: TGTGCCAGCAGCCAAGCAGTGTTCGGCTACACCTTC

j_call: TRBJ1-6
d_call: NA
clone_size: NA
v_call: TRBV7-9
cdr3_aa: CASSNWDGENSPLHF
cdr3_nt: TGTGCCAGCAGCAACTGGGACGGAGAAAATTCACCCCTCCACTTT

j_call: TRBJ1-5
d_call: TRBD1
clone_size: NA
v_call: TRBV19
cdr3_aa: CASSPRTGGFQPQHF
cdr3_nt: TGTGCCAGTAGTCCTCGGACAGGGGGCTTTCAGCCCCAGCATTTT

j_call: TRBJ1-5
d_call: NA
clone_size: NA
v_call: TRBV6-5
cdr3_aa: CASSQSTASVTQHF
cdr3_nt: TGTGCCAGCAGTCAATCGACGGCGTCCGTAACCCAGCATTTT

j_call: TRBJ1-1
d_call: NA
clone_size: NA
v_call: TRBV10-2
cdr3_aa: CASRMVRSLGTEAFF
cdr3_nt: TGCGCCAGCAGGATGGTACGGAGTCTCGGCACTGAAGCTTTCTTT

j_call: TRBJ1-2
d_call: NA
clone_size: NA
v_call: TRBV27
cdr3_aa: CASSSLPTESYGYTF
cdr3_nt: TGTGCCAGCAGTTCCCTCCCTACAGAATCTTATGGCTACACCTTC

j_call: TRBJ2-7
d_call: NA
clone_size: NA
v_call: TRBV7-9
cdr3_aa: CASSPGAGYEQYF
cdr3_nt: TGTGCCAGCAGCCCCGGGGCGGGGTACGAGCAGTACTTC

j_call: TRBJ1-4
d_call: TRBD1
clone_size: NA
v_call: TRBV5-1
cdr3_aa: CASSLAGVGTGVEKLFF
cdr3_nt: TGCGCCAGCAGCTTGGCGGGGGTTGGGACAGGGGTCGAAAAACTGTTTTTT

j_call: TRBJ1-1
d_call: NA
clone_size: NA
v_call: TRBV18
cdr3_aa: CASSPPVRGNTEAFF
cdr3_nt: TGTGCCAGCTCACCACCGGTCAGAGGCAACACTGAAGCTTTCTTT

j_call: TRBJ2-1
d_call: TRBD2
clone_size: NA
v_call: TRBV9
cdr3_aa: CASSVVVAGGYNEQFF
cdr3_nt: TGTGCCAGCAGCGTAGTAGTAGCGGGGGGGTACAATGAGCAGTTCTTC

j_call: TRBJ2-2
d_call: NA
clone_size: NA
v_call: TRBV5-8
cdr3_aa: CASSLGFKTGELFF
cdr3_nt: TGTGCCAGCAGCTTGGGCTTTAAAACCGGGGAGCTGTTTTTT

j_call: TRBJ2-2
d_call: TRBD2
clone_size: NA
v_call: TRBV5-1
cdr3_aa: CASSPATSGSFNTGELFF
cdr3_nt: TGCGCCAGCAGCCCAGCGACTAGCGGGTCCTTCAACACCGGGGAGCTGTTTTTT

j_call: TRBJ2-5
d_call: TRBD2
clone_size: NA
v_call: TRBV5-1
cdr3_aa: CASSLVLAGGRETQYF
cdr3_nt: TGCGCCAGCAGCTTGGTCCTAGCGGGGGGTCGGGAGACCCAGTACTTC

j_call: TRBJ1-5
d_call: NA
clone_size: NA
v_call: TRBV29-1
cdr3_aa: CSVEWASNQPQHF
cdr3_nt: TGCAGCGTAGAATGGGCTAGCAATCAGCCCCAGCATTTT

j_call: TRBJ2-5
d_call: NA
clone_size: NA
v_call: TRBV4-1
cdr3_aa: CASRDWGKETQYF
cdr3_nt: TGCGCCAGCAGGGACTGGGGTAAAGAGACCCAGTACTTC

j_call: TRBJ2-2
d_call: TRBD1
clone_size: NA
v_call: TRBV18
cdr3_aa: CASSPRTGSTTNTGELFF
cdr3_nt: TGTGCCAGCTCACCAAGGACAGGGTCCACTACGAACACCGGGGAGCTGTTTTTT

j_call: TRBJ1-1
d_call: NA
clone_size: NA
v_call: TRBV19
cdr3_aa: CASTPTALSEAFF
cdr3_nt: TGTGCCAGTACACCAACCGCTCTTTCTGAAGCTTTCTTT

j_call: TRBJ1-1
d_call: NA
clone_size: NA
v_call: TRBV7-3
cdr3_aa: CASRRTANTEAFF
cdr3_nt: TGTGCCAGCAGACGGACAGCGAACACTGAAGCTTTCTTT

j_call: TRBJ1-6
d_call: NA
clone_size: once
v_call: TRBV5-1
cdr3_aa: CASSLGQLNSPLHF
cdr3_nt: TGCGCCAGCAGCTTGGGGCAGTTAAATTCACCCCTCCACTTT

j_call: TRBJ2-3
d_call: NA
clone_size: NA
v_call: TRBV12-5
cdr3_aa: CASGLEFWVSDTQYF
cdr3_nt: TGTGCTAGTGGTTTGGAATTCTGGGTCTCAGATACGCAGTATTTT

j_call: TRBJ1-1
d_call: NA
clone_size: NA
v_call: TRBV5-4
cdr3_aa: CASSLPATEAFF
cdr3_nt: TGTGCCAGCAGCTTGCCCGCGACTGAAGCTTTCTTT

j_call: TRBJ1-2
d_call: NA
clone_size: NA
v_call: TRBV18
cdr3_aa: CASSGTDSRGTF
cdr3_nt: TGTGCCAGCTCAGGTACAGACTCCAGGGGCACCTTC

j_call: TRBJ1-1
d_call: NA
clone_size: NA
v_call: TRBV2
cdr3_aa: CASSGFLGNKGEAFF
cdr3_nt: TGTGCCAGCAGTGGGTTTTTGGGAAACAAAGGAGAAGCTTTCTTT

j_call: TRBJ1-1
d_call: NA
clone_size: NA
v_call: TRBV6-5
cdr3_aa: CASSWGHGAEAFF
cdr3_nt: TGTGCCAGCAGTTGGGGACATGGGGCTGAAGCTTTCTTT

j_call: TRBJ2-1
d_call: NA
clone_size: once
v_call: TRBV5-5
cdr3_aa: CASSLGPNLNEQFF
cdr3_nt: TGTGCCAGCAGCTTGGGGCCCAACCTCAATGAGCAGTTCTTC

j_call: TRBJ1-1
d_call: NA
clone_size: NA
v_call: TRBV5-6
cdr3_aa: CASILLNIRGEAFF
cdr3_nt: TGTGCCAGCATCCTCCTGAATATAAGGGGTGAAGCTTTCTTT